This is a list of T cell receptor beta chains from one sample in a study of shared clonotypes between healthy human individuals. Only in-frame clones appear in the TCRdb table, and some are missing; sequencing was by immunoSEQ multiplex PCR. Found here are 2 million to 2.5 million clones, 85% to 95% of them singletons; the top ten hold under 0.45%. The sequencing sample was made of naive CD4+ T cells from PBMCs. The receptors derive from a man aged 18 to 29 in good health. Some clones in this sample may be carry-over from other donors' samples. The CDR3 runs from the conserved cysteine through the conserved F or W. Fields, in order: J gene, V gene, clone size, D gene, CDR3 DNA, CDR3 protein. D genes are given only for firm matches. Clone size, where shown, is once, few, many, or a class for clones that have expanded.

j_call: TRBJ2-5
v_call: TRBV25-1
clone_size: NA
d_call: NA
cdr3_nt: TGTGCCAGCAGCGGGATGGGCGGGCAAGAGACCCAGTACTTC
cdr3_aa: CASSGMGGQETQYF

j_call: TRBJ2-7
v_call: TRBV6-1
clone_size: NA
d_call: TRBD1
cdr3_nt: TGTGCCAGCCTCTTCCTCGACAGGGTGTCGGAGCAGTACTTC
cdr3_aa: CASLFLDRVSEQYF

j_call: TRBJ2-7
v_call: TRBV27
clone_size: NA
d_call: NA
cdr3_nt: TGTGCCAGCAGTCCACAGGGATACTACGAGCAGTACTTC
cdr3_aa: CASSPQGYYEQYF

j_call: TRBJ2-1
v_call: TRBV5-1
clone_size: NA
d_call: NA
cdr3_nt: TGCGCCAGCAGCTTGGGTGGTTCGCCGTCGCAGTTCTTC
cdr3_aa: CASSLGGSPSQFF

j_call: TRBJ1-5
v_call: TRBV7-8
clone_size: NA
d_call: NA
cdr3_nt: TGTGCCAGCAGCCTAAGCCGGGACGGCAATCAGCCCCAGCATTTT
cdr3_aa: CASSLSRDGNQPQHF

j_call: TRBJ2-7
v_call: TRBV28
clone_size: NA
d_call: NA
cdr3_nt: TGTGCCAGCAGTTTAGGAGCCGGGACCTCCTACGAGCAGTACTTC
cdr3_aa: CASSLGAGTSYEQYF

j_call: TRBJ2-7
v_call: TRBV19
clone_size: NA
d_call: TRBD1
cdr3_nt: TGTGCCAGTAGTATTGTGGACAGGGGAACTGGAGAGCAGTACTTC
cdr3_aa: CASSIVDRGTGEQYF

j_call: TRBJ2-1
v_call: TRBV4-1
clone_size: NA
d_call: NA
cdr3_nt: TGCGCCAGCAGCCAAGGGGGTCTTTCCTACAATGAGCAGTTCTTC
cdr3_aa: CASSQGGLSYNEQFF

j_call: TRBJ1-2
v_call: TRBV29-1
clone_size: NA
d_call: TRBD1
cdr3_nt: TGCAGCGTCCCCCGGGACAGGGGGACCCATAACTATGGCTACACCTTC
cdr3_aa: CSVPRDRGTHNYGYTF

j_call: TRBJ2-1
v_call: TRBV4-3
clone_size: NA
d_call: NA
cdr3_nt: TGCGCCAGCAGCCAAGACCAAGACTCCTACAATGAGCAGTTCTTC
cdr3_aa: CASSQDQDSYNEQFF

j_call: TRBJ1-5
v_call: TRBV15
clone_size: once
d_call: NA
cdr3_nt: TGTGCCACCAGCAGAGATCTCGGACGGAGAAAAAATCAGCCCCAGCATTTT
cdr3_aa: CATSRDLGRRKNQPQHF

j_call: TRBJ2-7
v_call: TRBV7-9
clone_size: NA
d_call: TRBD1
cdr3_nt: TGTGCCAGCAGCTCCCCGGGACAGGGCATCTACGAGCAGTACTTC
cdr3_aa: CASSSPGQGIYEQYF

j_call: TRBJ1-2
v_call: TRBV29-1
clone_size: NA
d_call: NA
cdr3_nt: TGCAGCGTTATACGACTAGGTGGCTACACCTTC
cdr3_aa: CSVIRLGGYTF

j_call: TRBJ2-4
v_call: TRBV5-1
clone_size: NA
d_call: TRBD2
cdr3_nt: TGCGCCAGCAGCTTGGAGGTAGCGGGACTAGCCAAAAACATTCAGTACTTC
cdr3_aa: CASSLEVAGLAKNIQYF

j_call: TRBJ2-1
v_call: TRBV20-1
clone_size: NA
d_call: NA
cdr3_nt: TGCAGTCGACACAAGTACAATGAGCAGTTCTTC
cdr3_aa: CSRHKYNEQFF

j_call: TRBJ2-1
v_call: TRBV7-2
clone_size: NA
d_call: NA
cdr3_nt: TGTGCCAGCAGCTTAGTGGGACCGGGAAAGGGGTTCTTC
cdr3_aa: CASSLVGPGKGFF

j_call: TRBJ2-5
v_call: TRBV15
clone_size: NA
d_call: NA
cdr3_nt: TGTGCCACCAGCAGAGAGACCCCCGACCTAAGCTTGAGGGGGGAGACCCAGTACTTC
cdr3_aa: CATSRETPDLSLRGETQYF

j_call: TRBJ2-3
v_call: TRBV30
clone_size: NA
d_call: TRBD2
cdr3_nt: TGTGCCTGGAGTGCGGCTAGCGGAGGTAGCACAGATACGCAGTATTTT
cdr3_aa: CAWSAASGGSTDTQYF

j_call: TRBJ1-2
v_call: TRBV5-1
clone_size: NA
d_call: TRBD1
cdr3_nt: TGCGCCAGCAGCCAGGGAGGACAGGGGGCTGGGAACTATGGCTACACCTTC
cdr3_aa: CASSQGGQGAGNYGYTF

j_call: TRBJ1-5
v_call: TRBV5-1
clone_size: once
d_call: NA
cdr3_nt: TGTGCCAGCAGCTCTGGGGACAATCAGCCCCAGCATTTT
cdr3_aa: CASSSGDNQPQHF

j_call: TRBJ1-6
v_call: TRBV5-4
clone_size: NA
d_call: TRBD1
cdr3_nt: TGTGCCAGCAGCTTGTATCGGACAGGGATTTCACCCCTCCACTTT
cdr3_aa: CASSLYRTGISPLHF

j_call: TRBJ1-1
v_call: TRBV7-8
clone_size: NA
d_call: NA
cdr3_nt: TGTGCCAGCAGCTTATCCCTCGGGGATGGGAATGAAGCTTTCTTT
cdr3_aa: CASSLSLGDGNEAFF

j_call: TRBJ1-4
v_call: TRBV23-1
clone_size: NA
d_call: TRBD1
cdr3_nt: TGCGCCAGCAGTCAATCCCCCCTGACAGGGCTGCTTTCTGAAAAACTGTTTTTT
cdr3_aa: CASSQSPLTGLLSEKLFF

j_call: TRBJ2-5
v_call: TRBV15
clone_size: NA
d_call: NA
cdr3_nt: TGTGCCACCAGCGAGGGGGCGGGAGAAGTGCAGGAGACCCAGTACTTC
cdr3_aa: CATSEGAGEVQETQYF

j_call: TRBJ2-2
v_call: TRBV30
clone_size: NA
d_call: TRBD2
cdr3_nt: TGTGCCTGGTCCCGGACTAGCAGTACCGGGGAGCTGTTTTTT
cdr3_aa: CAWSRTSSTGELFF

j_call: TRBJ2-7
v_call: TRBV6-5
clone_size: NA
d_call: NA
cdr3_nt: TGTGCCAGCAGTCCCCGAGGGCACGCTTACGAGCAGTACTTC
cdr3_aa: CASSPRGHAYEQYF

j_call: TRBJ2-5
v_call: TRBV28
clone_size: NA
d_call: TRBD1
cdr3_nt: TGTGCCAGCAGTTCCAGGGGGCGCGCAGAGACCCAGTACTTC
cdr3_aa: CASSSRGRAETQYF

j_call: TRBJ1-3
v_call: TRBV30
clone_size: NA
d_call: NA
cdr3_nt: TGTGCCTGGAGTGCGCAGTGGGGCTCTGGAAACACCATATATTTT
cdr3_aa: CAWSAQWGSGNTIYF

j_call: TRBJ1-4
v_call: TRBV30
clone_size: NA
d_call: NA
cdr3_nt: TGTGCCTGGAGTCCTATCCCCGGGGTTAATGAAAAACTGTTTTTT
cdr3_aa: CAWSPIPGVNEKLFF

j_call: TRBJ1-3
v_call: TRBV11-2
clone_size: NA
d_call: NA
cdr3_nt: TGTGCCAGCAGCTTAGCTGGCGGCCCAAGAGGAAACACCATATATTTT
cdr3_aa: CASSLAGGPRGNTIYF

j_call: TRBJ2-5
v_call: TRBV28
clone_size: once
d_call: TRBD1
cdr3_nt: TGTGCCAGCAGTTTATGGACAGGGGGGCAAGAGACCCAGTACTTC
cdr3_aa: CASSLWTGGQETQYF

j_call: TRBJ1-2
v_call: TRBV6-5
clone_size: NA
d_call: NA
cdr3_nt: TGTGCCACACATAACCCGGGGCTAAAGGGCTATGGCTACACCTTC
cdr3_aa: CATHNPGLKGYGYTF

j_call: TRBJ2-6
v_call: TRBV7-9
clone_size: NA
d_call: NA
cdr3_nt: TGTGCCAGCAGCTTCGGCCTACGCTCTGGGGCCAACGTCCTGACTTTC
cdr3_aa: CASSFGLRSGANVLTF

j_call: TRBJ2-2
v_call: TRBV7-2
clone_size: NA
d_call: TRBD2
cdr3_nt: TGTGCCAGCAGCTTAACTGCGGGAGTGACCGGGGAGCTGTTTTTT
cdr3_aa: CASSLTAGVTGELFF

j_call: TRBJ1-4
v_call: TRBV16
clone_size: NA
d_call: TRBD1
cdr3_nt: TGTGCCAGCAGCCAAGGACAGGGGCTAAGCCTTGGAAAACTGTTTTTT
cdr3_aa: CASSQGQGLSLGKLFF

j_call: TRBJ2-7
v_call: TRBV2
clone_size: NA
d_call: TRBD2
cdr3_nt: TGTGCCAGCAGTGAAGCGATAGCGGGAGGGACGGACGAGCAGTACTTC
cdr3_aa: CASSEAIAGGTDEQYF